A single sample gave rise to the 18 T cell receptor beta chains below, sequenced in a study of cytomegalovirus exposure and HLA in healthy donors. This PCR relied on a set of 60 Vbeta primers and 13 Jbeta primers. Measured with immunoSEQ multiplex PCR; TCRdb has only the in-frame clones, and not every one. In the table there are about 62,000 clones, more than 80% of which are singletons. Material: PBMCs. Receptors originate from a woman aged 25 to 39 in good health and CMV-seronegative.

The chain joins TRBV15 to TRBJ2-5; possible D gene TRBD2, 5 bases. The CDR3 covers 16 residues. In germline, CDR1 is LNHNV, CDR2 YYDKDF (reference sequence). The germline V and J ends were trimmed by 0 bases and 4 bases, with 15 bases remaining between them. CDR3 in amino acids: CATSRDLPDAGETQYF. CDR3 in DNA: TGTGCCACCAGCAGAGATCTACCGGACGCGGGAGAGACCCAGTACTTC.

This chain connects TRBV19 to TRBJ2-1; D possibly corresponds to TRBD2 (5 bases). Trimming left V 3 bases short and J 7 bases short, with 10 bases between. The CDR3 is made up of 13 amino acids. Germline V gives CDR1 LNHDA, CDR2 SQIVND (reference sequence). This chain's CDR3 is CASSMAGVNEQFF. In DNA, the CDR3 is TGTGCCAGTAGTATGGCCGGGGTAAATGAGCAGTTCTTC.

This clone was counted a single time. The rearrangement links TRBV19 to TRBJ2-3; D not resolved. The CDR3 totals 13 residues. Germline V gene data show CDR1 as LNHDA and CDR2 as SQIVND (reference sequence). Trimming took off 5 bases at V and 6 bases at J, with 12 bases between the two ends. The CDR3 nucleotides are TGTGCCAGTAGTTTTCAGGTCCGGGATACGCAGTATTTT. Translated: CASSFQVRDTQYF.

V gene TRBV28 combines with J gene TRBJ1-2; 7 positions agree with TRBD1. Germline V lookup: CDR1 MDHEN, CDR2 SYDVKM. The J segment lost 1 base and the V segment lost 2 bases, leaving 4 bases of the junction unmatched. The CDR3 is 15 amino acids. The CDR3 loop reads CASSLRSGGNYGYTF. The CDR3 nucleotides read TGTGCCAGCAGTTTAAGGTCAGGGGGTAACTATGGCTACACCTTC.

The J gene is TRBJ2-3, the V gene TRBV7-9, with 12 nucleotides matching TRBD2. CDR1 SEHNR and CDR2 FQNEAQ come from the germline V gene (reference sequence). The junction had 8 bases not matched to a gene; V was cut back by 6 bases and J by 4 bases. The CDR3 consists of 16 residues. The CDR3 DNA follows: TGTGCCAGCAGTTTCCTAGCGGGGGGGCTCGCAGATACGCAGTATTTT. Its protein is CASSFLAGGLADTQYF.

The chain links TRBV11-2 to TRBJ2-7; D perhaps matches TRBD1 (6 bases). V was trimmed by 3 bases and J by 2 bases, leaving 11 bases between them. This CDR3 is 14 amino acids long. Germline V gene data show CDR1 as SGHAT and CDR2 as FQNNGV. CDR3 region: CASSFGQTTYEQYF. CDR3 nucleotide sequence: TGTGCCAGCAGCTTCGGACAGACAACCTACGAGCAGTACTTC.

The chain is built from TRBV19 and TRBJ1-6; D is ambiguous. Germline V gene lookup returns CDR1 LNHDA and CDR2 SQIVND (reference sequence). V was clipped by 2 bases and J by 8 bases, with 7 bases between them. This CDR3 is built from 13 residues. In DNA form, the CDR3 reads TGTGCCAGTAGTATAAACGAGGATTCACCCCTCCACTTT. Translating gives CASSINEDSPLHF.

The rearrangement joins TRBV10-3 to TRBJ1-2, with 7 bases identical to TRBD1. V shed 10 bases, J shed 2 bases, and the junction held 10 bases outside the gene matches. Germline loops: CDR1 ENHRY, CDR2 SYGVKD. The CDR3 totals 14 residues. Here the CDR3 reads CATYTGQLNYGYTF. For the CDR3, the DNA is TGTGCCACGTACACGGGACAGTTAAACTATGGCTACACCTTC.

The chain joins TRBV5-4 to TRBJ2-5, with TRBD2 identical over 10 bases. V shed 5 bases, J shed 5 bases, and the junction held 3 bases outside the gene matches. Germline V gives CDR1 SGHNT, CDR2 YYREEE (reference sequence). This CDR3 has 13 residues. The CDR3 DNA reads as TGTGCCAGCAGGCTGACTAGCGGGGAGACCCAGTACTTC. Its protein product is CASRLTSGETQYF.

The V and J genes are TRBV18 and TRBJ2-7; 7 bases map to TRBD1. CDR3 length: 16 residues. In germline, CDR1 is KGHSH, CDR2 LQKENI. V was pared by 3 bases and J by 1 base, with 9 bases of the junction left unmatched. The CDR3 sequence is CASSPDIQGPSYEQYF. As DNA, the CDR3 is TGTGCCAGCTCACCCGACATACAGGGGCCATCCTACGAGCAGTACTTC.

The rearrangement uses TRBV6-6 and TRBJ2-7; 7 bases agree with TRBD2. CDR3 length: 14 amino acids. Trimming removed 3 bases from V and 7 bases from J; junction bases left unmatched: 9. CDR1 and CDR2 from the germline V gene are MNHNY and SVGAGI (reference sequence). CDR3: CASSYIKGRVEQYF. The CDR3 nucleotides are TGTGCCAGCAGTTATATTAAGGGGAGGGTGGAGCAGTACTTC.

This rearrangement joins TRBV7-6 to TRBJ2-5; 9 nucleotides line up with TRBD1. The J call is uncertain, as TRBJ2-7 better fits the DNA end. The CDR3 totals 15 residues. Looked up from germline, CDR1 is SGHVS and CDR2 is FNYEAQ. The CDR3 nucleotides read TGTGCCAGCAGCTCGAAGCCGGGACAGGGAAGCGAGCAGTACTTC. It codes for CASSSKPGQGSEQYF.

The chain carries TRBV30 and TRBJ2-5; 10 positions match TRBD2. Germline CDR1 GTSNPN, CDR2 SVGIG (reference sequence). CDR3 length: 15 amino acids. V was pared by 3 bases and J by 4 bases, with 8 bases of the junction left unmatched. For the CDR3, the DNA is TGTGCCTGGAGGCTCAGCGGGGGGGCCCCAGAGACCCAGTACTTC. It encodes CAWRLSGGAPETQYF.

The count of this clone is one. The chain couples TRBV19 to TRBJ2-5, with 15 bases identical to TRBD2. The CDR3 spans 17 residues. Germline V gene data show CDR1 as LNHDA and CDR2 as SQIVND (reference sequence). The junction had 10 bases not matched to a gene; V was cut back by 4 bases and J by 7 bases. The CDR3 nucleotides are TGTGCCAGTAGTAATGGACTAGCGGGGGGGCCCCATGGGACCCAGTACTTC. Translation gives CASSNGLAGGPHGTQYF.

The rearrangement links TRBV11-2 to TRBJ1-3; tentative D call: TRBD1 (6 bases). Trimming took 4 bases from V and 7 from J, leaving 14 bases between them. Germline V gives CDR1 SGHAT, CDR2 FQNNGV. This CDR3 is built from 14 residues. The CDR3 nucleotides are TGTGCCAGCAGCTCACTAACAGGGATGAACACCATATATTTT. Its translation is CASSSLTGMNTIYF.

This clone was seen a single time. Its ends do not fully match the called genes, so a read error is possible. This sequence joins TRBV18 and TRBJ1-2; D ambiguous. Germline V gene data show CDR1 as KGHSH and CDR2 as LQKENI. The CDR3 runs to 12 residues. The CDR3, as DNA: TGTGCCAGCCCACCAAGCTCTAATGGCTACACCTTC. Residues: CASPPSSNGYTF.

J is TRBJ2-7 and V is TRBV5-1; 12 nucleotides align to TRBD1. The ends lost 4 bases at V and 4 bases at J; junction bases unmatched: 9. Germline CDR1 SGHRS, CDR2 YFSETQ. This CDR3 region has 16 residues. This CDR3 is CASSTNPGQGAYEQYF. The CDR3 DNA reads TGCGCCAGCAGCACAAACCCGGGACAGGGGGCGTACGAGCAGTACTTC. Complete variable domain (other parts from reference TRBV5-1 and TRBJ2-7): KAGVTQTPRYLIKTRGQQVTLSCSPISGHRSVSWYQQTPGQGLQFLFEYFSETQRNKGNFPGRFSGRQFSNSRSEMNVSTLELGDSALYLCASSTNPGQGAYEQYFGPGTRLTVT.

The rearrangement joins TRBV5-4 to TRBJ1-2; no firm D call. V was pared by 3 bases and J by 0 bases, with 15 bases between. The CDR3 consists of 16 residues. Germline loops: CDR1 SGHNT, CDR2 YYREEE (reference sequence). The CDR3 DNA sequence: TGTGCCAGCAGCTCAATTCAGGAACATTCTAACTATGGCTACACCTTC. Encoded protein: CASSSIQEHSNYGYTF.